Below, 28 T cell receptor beta chains from the same sample are listed, as sequenced in a study of blood T cell repertoires in COVID-19. Data came from immunoSEQ multiplex PCR; TCRdb stores just in-frame clones and leaves some out. Among about 410,000 clones listed, about nine tenths were seen once. The sample was peripheral blood. These receptors originate from a woman aged 40 to 55 with COVID-19, enrolled during active disease.

This clone has only one observation. The rearrangement joins TRBV27 to TRBJ1-2, with D unclear. CDR1 MNHEY and CDR2 SMNVEV come from the germline V gene (reference sequence). The CDR3 is 11 amino acids. V lost 6 bases and J 5 bases, leaving 7 bases between the germline ends. The DNA for the CDR3 is TGTGCCAGCAGGGGAGGGTATGGCTACACCTTC. Its protein is CASRGGYGYTF.

The chain joins TRBV11-1 to TRBJ1-2; 7 positions match TRBD1. CDR3 length: 12 residues. Germline trimming cut 6 bases from V and 6 bases from J; bases unmatched to any gene: 4. In germline, CDR1 is SGHAT, CDR2 FQDESV (reference sequence). CDR3 sequence reads: CASSFTGDGYTF. The CDR3, as DNA: TGTGCCAGCAGTTTCACAGGGGATGGCTACACCTTC.

This clone was recorded a few times. The chain combines TRBV18 with TRBJ2-3, with 9 nucleotides matching TRBD2. This CDR3 is built from 16 residues. In germline, CDR1 is KGHSH, CDR2 LQKENI. The V segment lost 2 bases and the J segment 6 bases; nucleotides outside the gene matches: 9. For the CDR3, the DNA is TGTGCCAGCTCACCATTGGCTAGCGGGGTGGGCGATACGCAGTATTTT. Its protein is CASSPLASGVGDTQYF.

This CDR3 is CASSDILLNEQFF. As DNA, the CDR3 is TGTGCCAGCAGTGATATACTGCTTAATGAGCAGTTCTTC. The chain uses TRBV6-1 and TRBJ2-1, with unresolved D. Looked up from germline, CDR1 is MNHNS and CDR2 is SASEGT. CDR3 size: 13 residues. V gave up 3 bases and J gave up 7 bases, with 10 bases separating them.

The chain is built from TRBV27 and TRBJ1-2; the D gene is possibly TRBD1 (5 bases). This CDR3 is built from 15 residues. Germline values: CDR1 MNHEY, CDR2 SMNVEV (reference sequence). Trimming stripped 7 bases from V and 5 bases from J, with 20 bases between. CDR3 region: CASKTSAGGGYGYTF. CDR3 in DNA: TGTGCCAGCAAAACTTCGGCGGGGGGAGGGTATGGCTACACCTTC.

This chain links TRBV7-2 with TRBJ1-3, with a weak D call TRBD1 (5 bases). V lost 5 bases and J lost 9, with 14 bases in between. CDR1 SGHTA and CDR2 FQGNSA come from the germline V gene. The CDR3 runs 13 residues. The CDR3 protein is CASSADWGGTIYF. In DNA form, the CDR3 reads TGTGCCAGCAGCGCAGACTGGGGGGGCACCATATATTTT.

This chain links TRBV7-3 with TRBJ2-7; weak D call: TRBD2 (5 bases). V lost 1 base, J lost 3 bases, and 10 bases lay in between. In germline, CDR1 is SGHTA, CDR2 FQGTGA. This CDR3 region has 14 residues. CDR3 DNA sequence: TGTGCCAGCAGCTTAAGCGGGTCCGACTACGAGCAGTACTTC. Translating it yields CASSLSGSDYEQYF.

The CDR3 DNA reads TGTGCCACCAGCAGAGGTGGCAGCGACTATAATTCACCCCTCCACTTT. It codes for CATSRGGSDYNSPLHF. The gene calls are TRBV15 and TRBJ1-6, with D hard to call. Per germline, CDR1 LNHNV and CDR2 YYDKDF (reference sequence). V was clipped by 1 base and J by 3 bases, with 10 bases between them. This CDR3 spans 16 amino acids.

In the case of this clone: Mismatch with germline at one junction end may stem from a read error. The chain combines TRBV7-7 with TRBJ1-5; D gene ambiguous. The germline V gene has CDR1 SSHAT and CDR2 FNYEAQ (reference sequence). The CDR3 runs 16 residues. CDR3 loop: CASSLALPLSGQPQHF. CDR3 bases: TGTGCTAGCAGCTTGGCGTTACCCCTCAGCGGGCAGCCCCAGCATTTT.

This chain connects TRBV30 to TRBJ1-1; possible D gene TRBD1, 5 bases. Germline V gives CDR1 GTSNPN, CDR2 SVGIG (reference sequence). Between the trimmed V and J ends, which lost 2 bases and 0 bases, there was a span of 13 bases. CDR3 size: 15 residues. The CDR3 coding sequence is TGTGCCTGGAGTCCTAGAAGACAGCTGAACACTGAAGCTTTCTTT. Translated, it gives CAWSPRRQLNTEAFF.

The chain recombines TRBV6-5 with TRBJ2-1; 9 bases fit TRBD1. The V segment lost 6 bases and the J segment 5 bases; nucleotides outside the gene matches: 8. CDR1 MNHEY and CDR2 SVGAGI come from the germline V gene. This CDR3 spans 15 amino acids. In DNA form, the CDR3 reads TGTGCCAGCAGCCACCGGGACAGGGTAGACAATGAGCAGTTCTTC. This translates into CASSHRDRVDNEQFF.

J is TRBJ1-6 and V is TRBV3-1 (or the pseudogene TRBV3-2), with D uncertain. Germline CDR1 reads LGHDT; CDR2 reads YNNKEL (reference sequence). Trimming took off 0 bases at V and 5 bases at J, with 5 bases between the two ends. The CDR3 covers 14 residues. CDR3 loop: CASSQDADNSPLHF. For the CDR3, the DNA is TGTGCCAGCAGCCAAGATGCGGATAATTCACCCCTCCACTTT.

The chain has TRBV7-2 and TRBJ1-1, with unresolved D. CDR1 SGHTA and CDR2 FQGNSA come from the germline V gene. This CDR3 has 12 amino acids. The germline V and J ends were trimmed by 5 bases and 7 bases, with 11 bases remaining between them. DNA for the CDR3: TGTGCCAGCAGCCGGTGGGCAGGTGAAGCTTTCTTT. Amino acid sequence: CASSRWAGEAFF.

Worth noting for this clone: Other DNA sequences in this specimen translate into the identical CDR3. The chain combines TRBV7-3 with TRBJ2-3; D unclear. V was pared by 5 bases and J by 0 bases, with 6 bases between. Germline V gene sequence: CDR1 SGHTA, CDR2 FQGTGA. This CDR3 spans 13 amino acids. The CDR3, as DNA: TGTGCCAGCAGCCTCCTTAGCACAGATACGCAGTATTTT. This codes for CASSLLSTDTQYF.

This chain links TRBV7-2 with TRBJ1-1; perhaps TRBD1 as D (5 bases). This CDR3 contains 15 residues. Germline V gives CDR1 SGHTA, CDR2 FQGNSA. Trimming removed 1 base at V and 6 bases at J, with 15 bases between. The CDR3 sequence: CASSLVGGKVSEAFF. CDR3 in DNA: TGTGCCAGCAGCTTAGTCGGGGGGAAGGTATCTGAAGCTTTCTTT.

This CDR3 reads CASSPLQDNQPQHF. The CDR3, as DNA: TGTGCCAGCTCACCACTACAGGACAATCAGCCCCAGCATTTT. V usage is TRBV18 and J usage is TRBJ1-5; D perhaps matches TRBD1 (5 bases). The CDR3 consists of 14 residues. Germline CDR1 KGHSH, CDR2 LQKENI. Trimming took 1 base from V and 3 from J, leaving 7 bases between them.

V usage is TRBV6-5 and J usage is TRBJ1-2; D is possibly TRBD1 (6 bases). Trimming took 2 bases from V and 5 from J, leaving 15 bases between them. The CDR3 extends over 15 amino acids. CDR1 is MNHEY and CDR2 is SVGAGI in the germline V gene. This CDR3 reads CASSYRRTAFYGYTF. In DNA form, the CDR3 reads TGTGCCAGCAGTTACCGTAGGACAGCCTTTTATGGCTACACCTTC.

The chain has TRBV25-1 and TRBJ2-5; D is possibly TRBD2 (6 bases). V gave up 3 bases and J gave up 7 bases, with 12 bases separating them. The CDR3 is 13 residues long. The germline V gene encodes CDR1 MGHDK and CDR2 SYGVNS. This CDR3 reads CASSEWGEGTQYF. As DNA, the CDR3 is TGTGCCAGCAGTGAGTGGGGGGAAGGGACCCAGTACTTC.

This clone was counted a single time. The chain joins TRBV7-8 to TRBJ1-5, with 9 bases lining up with TRBD1. Germline V CDR1 and CDR2: SGHVS, FQNEAQ. Germline trimming cut 3 bases from V and 6 bases from J; bases unmatched to any gene: 6. This CDR3 region has 15 residues. The CDR3 is CASSLVQGAGQPQHF. The CDR3 DNA follows: TGTGCCAGCAGCTTGGTACAGGGGGCGGGTCAGCCCCAGCATTTT.

About this clone itself: A read error may account for a junction end that differs from germline. The V and J genes are TRBV7-7 and TRBJ2-2; 9 bases align to TRBD2. This CDR3 contains 15 residues. Germline values: CDR1 SSHAT, CDR2 FNYEAQ (reference sequence). As DNA, the CDR3 is TGTGCTAGCAGTTCTAGCGGGACGAGGGTCGGGGAGCTGTTTTTT. Its protein product is CASSSSGTRVGELFF.

This clone was recorded only once. CDR3 residues: CASSSTGTETYEQYF. Written as DNA, the CDR3 is TGTGCCAGCTCATCAACCGGGACAGAAACATACGAGCAGTACTTC. The gene calls are TRBV18 and TRBJ2-7; 7 bases are shared with TRBD1. Germline V gene lookup returns CDR1 KGHSH and CDR2 LQKENI. The CDR3 runs 15 residues. The V segment lost 5 bases and the J segment 4 bases; nucleotides outside the gene matches: 11.

The chain combines TRBV14 with TRBJ1-1, with D perhaps TRBD1 (5 bases). Germline values: CDR1 SGHDN, CDR2 FVKESK. The V gene lost 3 bases and the J gene lost 6 bases, with 8 bases spanning the gap. CDR3 length: 12 residues. The CDR3 DNA reads as TGTGCCAGCAGCCACCGGACATCTGAAGCTTTCTTT. Translating it yields CASSHRTSEAFF. Using reference TRBV14 and TRBJ1-1 for the parts outside the CDR3, the full variable domain is EAGVTQFPSHSVIEKGQTVTLRCDPISGHDNLYWYRRVMGKEIKFLLHFVKESKQDESGMPNNRFLAERTGGTYSTLKVQPAELEDSGVYFCASSHRTSEAFFGQGTRLTVV.

This chain joins TRBV9 and TRBJ1-2; 7 bases line up with TRBD1. Germline V lookup: CDR1 SGDLS, CDR2 YYNGEE. J gave up 8 bases and V 0 bases, and 4 bases lay outside the gene matches. The CDR3 totals 13 residues. The CDR3 region is CASSVAKTGGYTF. For the CDR3, the DNA is TGTGCCAGCAGCGTAGCTAAGACAGGGGGCTACACCTTC.

The genes are TRBV7-3 and TRBJ2-3; 8 bases agree with TRBD1. The CDR3 totals 16 residues. V lost 4 bases and J lost 2; bases outside the gene matches: 8. Germline CDR1 SGHTA, CDR2 FQGTGA. The CDR3 spells CASSSGGSTLTDTQYF. CDR3 coding DNA: TGTGCCAGCAGCTCAGGGGGCAGCACCCTCACAGATACGCAGTATTTT.

This sequence joins TRBV7-9 and TRBJ1-2; a weak D match, TRBD1 (6 bases). Trimming removed 3 bases at V and 7 bases at J, with 18 bases between. The CDR3 length is 15 residues. The germline CDR1 and CDR2 sequences are SEHNR and FQNEAQ (reference sequence). This CDR3 is CASSFGVSGDGGYTF. CDR3 coding DNA: TGTGCCAGCAGCTTTGGTGTATCAGGGGATGGTGGCTACACCTTC. Full variable domain (missing parts from reference TRBV7-9 and TRBJ1-2): DTGVSQNPRHKITKRGQNVTFRCDPISEHNRLYWYRQTLGQGPEFLTYFQNEAQLEKSRLLSDRFSAERPKGSFSTLEIQRTEQGDSAMYLCASSFGVSGDGGYTFGSGTRLTVV.

Comments on this clone: At one end the junction does not follow the germline gene, possibly because of a read error. The chain is built from TRBV4-3 and TRBJ1-2; D possibly corresponds to TRBD1 (6 bases). The CDR3 covers 17 residues. Germline assignment: CDR1 LGHNA and CDR2 YSLEER. CDR3: CASSQEGAGALNYGYIF. The CDR3 nucleotides read TGCGCCAGCAGCCAAGAGGGGGCGGGGGCGCTAAACTATGGCTACATCTTC.

This sequence joins TRBV7-2 and TRBJ1-3; 7 bases match TRBD1. V shed 4 bases and J 2 bases; nucleotides not matched to a gene: 8. This CDR3 region has 16 residues. Germline loops: CDR1 SGHTA, CDR2 FQGNSA. CDR3 in amino acids: CASSYTGTATGNTIYF. The CDR3 nucleotides read TGTGCCAGCAGCTACACCGGGACAGCCACTGGAAACACCATATATTTT.

V gene TRBV3-1 (or the pseudogene TRBV3-2) combines with J gene TRBJ2-1; D unclear. Trimming removed 2 bases from V and 6 bases from J, with 8 bases in between. This CDR3 is 13 amino acids long. The germline gives CDR1 LGHDT, CDR2 YNNKEL (reference sequence). The CDR3 coding sequence is TGTGCCAGCAGCCAAAGAGGCGTCAATGAGCAGTTCTTC. This encodes CASSQRGVNEQFF.